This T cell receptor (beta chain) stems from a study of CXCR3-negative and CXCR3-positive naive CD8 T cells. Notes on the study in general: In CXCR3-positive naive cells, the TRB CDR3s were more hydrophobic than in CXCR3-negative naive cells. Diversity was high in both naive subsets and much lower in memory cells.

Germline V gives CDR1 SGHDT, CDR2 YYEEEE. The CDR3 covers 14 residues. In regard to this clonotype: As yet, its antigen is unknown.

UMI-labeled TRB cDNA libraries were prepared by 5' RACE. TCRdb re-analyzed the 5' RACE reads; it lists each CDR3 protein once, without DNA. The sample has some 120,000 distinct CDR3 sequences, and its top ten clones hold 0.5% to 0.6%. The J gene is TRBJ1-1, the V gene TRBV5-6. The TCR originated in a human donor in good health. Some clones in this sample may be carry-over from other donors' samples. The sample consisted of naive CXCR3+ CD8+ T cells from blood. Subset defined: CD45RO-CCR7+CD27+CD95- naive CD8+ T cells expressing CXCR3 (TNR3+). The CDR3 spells CASSLIFMNTEAFF.